Sequencing of this T cell receptor beta chain was carried out in a study of T cell responses to AZD1222 COVID-19 vaccine. Study conclusions and caveats: Donors were mostly white British, more females; clonal diversity possibly underestimated. Receipt of two AZD1222 doses was followed by a rise in Spike-specific TCR breadth and depth.

Profiling relied on immunoSEQ multiplex PCR, and the TCRdb table lists in-frame clones only, not all of them. This sample carries approximately 160,000 clones, 92% of them seen once, and the ten largest clones take 1% to 1.4%. The CDR3 runs to 12 residues. Per germline, CDR1 SGHAT and CDR2 FQNNGV. V was cut by 2 bases and J by 6 bases, with 7 bases left in between. Remarks on this clone: Its matching antigen is unknown.

This TCR came from an adult who received the AZD1222 COVID-19 vaccine. The sequencing used peripheral blood, collected 28 days after the second AZD1222 dose. The chain has TRBV11-2 and TRBJ1-1; D unresolved. DNA of the CDR3: TGTGCCAGCAGCTTAATCGATCCTGAAGCTTTCTTT. Its translation is CASSLIDPEAFF.